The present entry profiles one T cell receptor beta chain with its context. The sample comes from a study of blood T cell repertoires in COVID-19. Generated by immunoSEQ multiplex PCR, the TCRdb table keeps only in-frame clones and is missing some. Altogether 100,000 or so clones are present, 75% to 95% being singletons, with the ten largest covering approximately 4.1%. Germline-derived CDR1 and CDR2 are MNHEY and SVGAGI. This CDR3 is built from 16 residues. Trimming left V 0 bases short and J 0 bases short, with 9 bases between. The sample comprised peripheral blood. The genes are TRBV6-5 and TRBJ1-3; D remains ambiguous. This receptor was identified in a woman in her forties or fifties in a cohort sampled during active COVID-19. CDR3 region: CASSYSYRSSGNTIYF. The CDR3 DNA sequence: TGTGCCAGCAGTTACTCCTACCGGAGCTCTGGAAACACCATATATTTT.